This passage covers 21 T cell receptor beta chains from one sample sequenced in a study of blood T cell repertoires in COVID-19. TCRdb's table, derived via immunoSEQ multiplex PCR, lists solely in-frame clones and lacks some. This table has roughly 250,000 clones, around 89% appearing once. The sample comprised PBMCs or T cells enriched from blood (not recorded which). The source is a middle-aged man who had recovered from COVID-19.

There are many counts of this clone. The chain is built from TRBV9 and TRBJ2-6, with D tentatively TRBD1 (5 bases). Trimming took 3 bases from V and 0 from J, leaving 7 bases between them. CDR3 size: 15 residues. The germline CDR1 and CDR2 sequences are SGDLS and YYNGEE. This chain's CDR3 is CASSGDSSGANVLTF. The CDR3 nucleotides read TGTGCCAGCAGCGGAGACAGCTCTGGGGCCAACGTCCTGACTTTC.

The chain joins TRBV7-3 to TRBJ2-1, with D perhaps matching TRBD2 (5 bases). From germline, CDR1 is SGHTA and CDR2 FQGTGA. Trimming shortened V by 5 bases and J by 2 bases, and 16 bases separated the two germline ends. The length of the CDR3 is 16 residues. The CDR3 region has the DNA TGTGCCAGCAGCCTCCCGGTCAGCGGAGCCTACAATGAGCAGTTCTTC. It yields the protein CASSLPVSGAYNEQFF.

J is TRBJ2-7 and V is TRBV9; a possible D gene is TRBD2 (6 bases). Germline loops: CDR1 SGDLS, CDR2 YYNGEE. Trimming shortened V by 0 bases and J by 2 bases, and 12 bases separated the two germline ends. This CDR3 is built from 15 residues. CDR3 protein: CASSVGGSGPYEQYF. As DNA, the CDR3 is TGTGCCAGCAGCGTAGGGGGTAGCGGTCCCTACGAGCAGTACTTC.

The chain uses TRBV11-1 and TRBJ1-2, with 7 positions matching TRBD1. Germline CDR1 and CDR2: SGHAT and FQDESV (reference sequence). This CDR3 is 13 amino acids long. The V and J ends lost 5 bases and 3 bases, in that order; junction bases with no gene match: 3. The CDR3 bases are TGTGCCAGCAGCCTCGGGACAGACTATGGCTACACCTTC. Translating it yields CASSLGTDYGYTF. The whole variable domain, remainder taken from reference TRBV11-1 and TRBJ1-2, is EAEVAQSPRYKITEKSQAVAFWCDPISGHATLYWYRQILGQGPELLVQFQDESVVDDSQLPKDRFSAERLKGVDSTLKIQPAELGDSAMYLCASSLGTDYGYTFGSGTRLTVV.

The J gene is TRBJ1-1, the V gene TRBV4-3; D gene uncertain. The V end was cut by 0 bases, the J end by 1 base, with 15 bases between. CDR3 size: 17 residues. From germline, CDR1 is LGHNA and CDR2 YSLEER. CDR3 sequence: CASSQDLAVEGNTEAFF. The CDR3 bases are TGCGCCAGCAGCCAAGATCTCGCGGTGGAGGGGAACACTGAAGCTTTCTTT.

This chain uses TRBV5-1 with TRBJ2-5; 10 bases align to TRBD2. Trimming removed 6 bases from V and 4 bases from J; junction bases left unmatched: 6. This CDR3 comprises 14 residues. The V gene's germline CDR1 is SGHRS and CDR2 YFSETQ. The CDR3, as DNA: TGCGCCAGCACCCTAGCGGGGGTCATAGAGACCCAGTACTTC. The encoded protein is CASTLAGVIETQYF.

The chain is built from TRBV20-1 and TRBJ2-5; D is undetermined. Trimming shortened V by 5 bases and J by 0 bases, and 4 bases separated the two germline ends. Germline CDR1 DFQATT, CDR2 SNEGSKA (reference sequence). The CDR3 consists of 11 residues. The CDR3 nucleotides read TGCAGTGCTCCGTACCAAGAGACCCAGTACTTC. This codes for CSAPYQETQYF.

The chain has TRBV7-2 and TRBJ2-4; 11 bases match TRBD2. CDR1 SGHTA and CDR2 FQGNSA come from the germline V gene. V lost 2 bases, J lost 9 bases, and 9 bases stayed unmatched. There are 16 residues in the CDR3. In nucleotides, the CDR3 is TGTGCCAGCAGCTTAAGTCTAGCGGGAGGCCGGCGCATTCAGTACTTC. This sequence encodes CASSLSLAGGRRIQYF.

The chain joins TRBV28 to TRBJ1-1; TRBD1 agrees at 10 bases. Losses at the gene ends were 5 bases for V and 1 base for J; bases not matched to a gene: 19. The CDR3 runs 20 residues. Germline V gene data show CDR1 as MDHEN and CDR2 as SYDVKM. CDR3 protein: CASSKLLAGTGAVPNTEAFF. Written as DNA, the CDR3 is TGTGCCAGCAGTAAACTACTCGCCGGGACAGGGGCAGTACCGAACACTGAAGCTTTCTTT.

The chain carries TRBV4-1 and TRBJ2-1; possible D gene TRBD2, 5 bases. The CDR3 loop spans 19 amino acids. Per the germline V gene, CDR1 is MGHRA and CDR2 is YSYEKL. V was cut by 0 bases and J by 6 bases, with 24 bases left in between. As DNA, the CDR3 is TGCGCCAGCAGCCAAGATGCTCTTACTACTAGTCCCGGCGGCAATGAGCAGTTCTTC. It codes for CASSQDALTTSPGGNEQFF.

This clone came up once. The rearrangement uses TRBV27 and TRBJ1-4, with TRBD1 matching 12 bases. Losses at the gene ends were 5 bases for V and 11 bases for J; bases not matched to a gene: 6. Per the germline V gene, CDR1 is MNHEY and CDR2 is SMNVEV (reference sequence). The CDR3 is 14 residues long. The CDR3 nucleotides read TGTGCCAGCAGTGTCGGGACAGGGGGCCCGAAACTGTTTTTT. Translation gives CASSVGTGGPKLFF. Filled out from reference TRBV27 and TRBJ1-4, the complete variable domain reads EAQVTQNPRYLITVTGKKLTVTCSQNMNHEYMSWYRQDPGLGLRQIYYSMNVEVTDKGDVPEGYKVSRKEKRNFPLILESPSPNQTSLYFCASSVGTGGPKLFFGSGTQLSVL.

The chain is built from TRBV28 and TRBJ1-4; D is ambiguous. The CDR3 sequence is 15 residues long. V lost 5 bases to trimming and J lost 8 bases, with 18 bases between them. Germline-derived CDR1 and CDR2 are MDHEN and SYDVKM. The CDR3 nucleotides are TGTGCCAGCAGTGCCTTCGGTGTAGCCTTGGAAAAACTGTTTTTT. Its protein is CASSAFGVALEKLFF. Using reference TRBV28 and TRBJ1-4 for the parts outside the CDR3, the full variable domain is DVKVTQSSRYLVKRTGEKVFLECVQDMDHENMFWYRQDPGLGLRLIYFSYDVKMKEKGDIPEGYSVSREKKERFSLILESASTNQTSMYLCASSAFGVALEKLFFGSGTQLSVL.

The rearrangement joins TRBV27 to TRBJ1-2; D remains ambiguous. V was cut by 3 bases and J by 5 bases, with 10 bases left in between. CDR3 length: 13 amino acids. Germline V CDR1 and CDR2: MNHEY, SMNVEV (reference sequence). The CDR3 DNA follows: TGTGCCAGCAGTTTGGAGATCGGTTATGGCTACACCTTC. Translation gives CASSLEIGYGYTF.

The chain carries TRBV4-1 and TRBJ1-2, with D unclear. The CDR3 contains 12 residues. Trimming cost V 4 bases and J 1 base, with 4 bases left between them. Germline CDR1 is MGHRA and CDR2 is YSYEKL. The CDR3 loop reads CASSPNNYGYTF. DNA for the CDR3: TGCGCCAGCAGCCCAAATAACTATGGCTACACCTTC.

Concerning this clone: The junction departs from germline at one end; a sequencing error may be responsible. The chain recombines TRBV5-8 with TRBJ1-5; a weak D match, TRBD1 (5 bases). The CDR3 is made up of 17 amino acids. Germline-derived CDR1 and CDR2 are SGHTS and YDEGEE. CDR3 bases: TGTGCCAGCACCTTGGCTGCGGGGCGATTTAGCAATCAGCCCCAGCATTTT. The encoded protein is CASTLAAGRFSNQPQHF.

The chain joins TRBV4-3 to TRBJ2-1; D gene ambiguous. Between the trimmed V and J ends, which lost 0 bases and 3 bases, there was a span of 12 bases. This CDR3 spans 16 amino acids. Germline V lookup: CDR1 LGHNA, CDR2 YSLEER. The CDR3 spells CASSQDRSVGYNEQFF. The CDR3 DNA is TGCGCCAGCAGCCAAGATCGGAGTGTGGGCTACAATGAGCAGTTCTTC.

Regarding this clone: Within the sample, other DNA sequences also encode this same CDR3. V usage is TRBV5-1 and J usage is TRBJ1-6, with D tentatively TRBD1 (5 bases). CDR3 length equals 14 residues. Germline-derived CDR1 and CDR2 are SGHRS and YFSETQ. The germline V and J ends were trimmed by 4 bases and 7 bases, with 12 bases remaining between them. CDR3: CASSSGGENSPLHF. As DNA, the CDR3 is TGCGCCAGCAGCAGCGGGGGGGAGAATTCACCCCTCCACTTT.

J is TRBJ1-1 and V is TRBV2; 8 positions agree with TRBD1. Germline V gene lookup returns CDR1 SNHLY and CDR2 FYNNEI. V was pared by 5 bases and J by 4 bases, with 3 bases of the junction left unmatched. The CDR3 has 13 amino acids. The CDR3 region has the DNA TGTGCCAGCAGTAGCGACAGGGGCACTGAAGCTTTCTTT. This translates into CASSSDRGTEAFF.

The chain links TRBV2 to TRBJ2-4, with 9 bases aligning to TRBD2. The CDR3 extends over 16 amino acids. Germline loops: CDR1 SNHLY, CDR2 FYNNEI. The J segment lost 3 bases and the V segment lost 5 bases, leaving 8 bases of the junction unmatched. CDR3: CASSLAGEHVKNIQYF. Here the CDR3 DNA reads TGTGCCAGCAGTTTAGCGGGAGAACATGTCAAAAACATTCAGTACTTC.

J is TRBJ2-1 and V is TRBV27; the match to TRBD2 covers 10 bases. V lost 6 bases and J lost 8; bases outside the gene matches: 1. There are 12 residues in the CDR3. CDR1 MNHEY and CDR2 SMNVEV come from the germline V gene (reference sequence). This chain's CDR3 is CASRTSGDEQFF. The CDR3 DNA reads as TGTGCCAGCAGAACTAGCGGGGATGAGCAGTTCTTC.

V usage is TRBV6-5 and J usage is TRBJ2-5; 7 bases agree with TRBD1. CDR1 and CDR2 (germline): MNHEY, SVGAGI. CDR3 length equals 13 residues. J was trimmed by 3 bases and V by 7 bases; bases with no gene match: 5. In DNA, the CDR3 is TGTGCCAGCACCCCCGGGACAGAAGAGACCCAGTACTTC. The encoded protein is CASTPGTEETQYF.